This T cell receptor beta chain was sequenced for a study of blood T cell repertoires in COVID-19. Study-level information: Some COVID-19 samples were acute and others convalescent; all came from the United States, Italy and Spain.

Germline loops: CDR1 MGHDK, CDR2 SYGVNS. V was clipped by 1 base and J by 5 bases; unmatched bases: 12. This CDR3 region has 18 residues. The table came from immunoSEQ multiplex PCR; TCRdb's copy has only in-frame clones and leaves some out. Here the sample spans 60,000 to 75,000 clones, around 84% being singletons. Sequenced material: peripheral blood. This sequence originates from a human donor in a cohort sampled during active COVID-19. The J gene is TRBJ2-5, the V gene TRBV25-1, with 11 bases fitting TRBD1. CDR3 protein: CASSESRDRGMGEETQYF. For the CDR3, the DNA is TGTGCCAGCAGTGAATCCCGGGACAGGGGGATGGGAGAGGAGACCCAGTACTTC.